What follows are 24 T cell receptor beta chains derived from one specimen sequenced in a study of OX40 agonist ivuxolimab in advanced cancers. The method was immunoSEQ multiplex PCR; TCRdb's version includes in-frame clones alone and lacks a portion of them. The table lists 90,000 to 150,000 clones, 85% to 90% of them singletons. The sequenced sample was CD4+ or CD8+ T cells sorted from blood, obtained in a trial of the OX40 agonist ivuxolimab. The receptors originated from an adult with an advanced solid tumor such as melanoma, head and neck, liver or kidney cancer.

The V call is TRBV15, the J call TRBJ1-6; D is unresolved. Germline CDR1 and CDR2: LNHNV and YYDKDF (reference sequence). V lost 0 bases and J lost 8, with 17 bases in between. The CDR3 runs to 17 residues. The CDR3 spells CATSRDITTPKYSPLHF. The CDR3 nucleotides read TGTGCCACCAGCAGAGATATAACGACACCGAAATATTCACCCCTCCACTTT.

Worth noting for this clone: The sample has other DNA sequences that encode this CDR3 too. The chain carries TRBV28 and TRBJ1-3; D not certain. The CDR3 is made up of 11 amino acids. Germline V gives CDR1 MDHEN, CDR2 SYDVKM. V was clipped by 8 bases and J by 4 bases, with 6 bases between them. The CDR3 is CASSSGNTIYF. The CDR3 region has the DNA TGTGCCAGCTCTAGCGGAAACACCATATATTTT.

This rearrangement joins TRBV6-5 to TRBJ1-6; TRBD1 agrees at 9 bases. This CDR3 has 14 amino acids. Germline-derived CDR1 and CDR2 are MNHEY and SVGAGI. V shed 5 bases and J 8 bases; nucleotides not matched to a gene: 4. CDR3 bases: TGTGCCAGCAGTCGGGACAGGGTGGATTCACCCCTCCACTTT. Amino acid sequence: CASSRDRVDSPLHF.

V and J are TRBV19 and TRBJ1-5, with D perhaps TRBD1 (5 bases). The CDR3 is 14 residues long. V dropped 4 bases and J dropped 1 base, with 8 bases sitting between them. The germline V gene encodes CDR1 LNHDA and CDR2 SQIVND (reference sequence). The CDR3 region has the DNA TGTGCCAGTAGTACAGGGTTCAGCAATCAGCCCCAGCATTTT. This codes for CASSTGFSNQPQHF.

The rearrangement joins TRBV5-1 to TRBJ1-4, with TRBD1 matching over 7 bases. Germline CDR1 reads SGHRS; CDR2 reads YFSETQ. The CDR3 extends over 15 amino acids. Trimming cost V 3 bases and J 5 bases; bases outside gene matches: 7. The CDR3 DNA reads TGCGCCAGCAGCTCAGACGGGACAGAGAATGAAAAACTGTTTTTT. It yields the protein CASSSDGTENEKLFF.

This rearrangement joins TRBV6-5 to TRBJ2-7; TRBD1 might be the D (6 bases). Germline CDR1 is MNHEY and CDR2 is SVGAGI. The CDR3 has 15 residues. V lost 0 bases and J lost 2, with 11 bases in between. CDR3 protein: CASSYSTQGPYEQYF. The CDR3 DNA sequence: TGTGCCAGCAGTTACTCCACACAGGGCCCCTACGAGCAGTACTTC.

This chain links TRBV9 with TRBJ1-3; weak D call: TRBD1 (6 bases). With 4 bases removed from V and 2 bases from J, the gap between germline ends came to 10 bases. CDR1 SGDLS and CDR2 YYNGEE come from the germline V gene. The CDR3 is 14 amino acids. In DNA, the CDR3 is TGTGCCAGCAGCTCGGGGGGCGCTGGAAACACCATATATTTT. This encodes CASSSGGAGNTIYF.

The V gene is TRBV2, the J gene TRBJ2-5; 12 nucleotides align to TRBD1. The CDR3 is made up of 14 amino acids. Per germline, CDR1 SNHLY and CDR2 FYNNEI. Losses at the gene ends were 8 bases for V and 5 bases for J; bases not matched to a gene: 6. For the CDR3, the DNA is TGTGCCAGCCGAGGGACAGGGGGCGCGGAGACCCAGTACTTC. It is translated as CASRGTGGAETQYF.

The gene calls are TRBV11-2 and TRBJ2-4; 12 bases are shared with TRBD1. Germline V gene lookup returns CDR1 SGHAT and CDR2 FQNNGV. The CDR3 has 18 amino acids. Trimming removed 4 bases from V and 5 bases from J; junction bases left unmatched: 12. The CDR3 spells CASSSKMGQGAGENIQYF. CDR3 DNA sequence: TGTGCCAGCAGCTCCAAAATGGGACAGGGGGCTGGAGAAAACATTCAGTACTTC.

This chain joins TRBV30 and TRBJ2-2, with 7 bases lining up with TRBD1. J lost 3 bases, V lost 7 bases, and 11 bases had no gene match. The CDR3 runs to 15 residues. In germline, CDR1 is GTSNPN, CDR2 SVGIG (reference sequence). The CDR3 DNA follows: TGTGCCTCATCTCTACAGGGGCTTGACACCGGGGAGCTGTTTTTT. This codes for CASSLQGLDTGELFF.

The chain joins TRBV5-6 to TRBJ2-7; D might be TRBD1 (5 bases). The length of the CDR3 is 14 residues. Germline values: CDR1 SGHDT, CDR2 YYEEEE. The germline V and J ends were trimmed by 5 bases and 0 bases, with 12 bases remaining between them. This CDR3 is CASSPVGPSYEQYF. As DNA, the CDR3 is TGTGCCAGCAGTCCCGTGGGGCCCTCCTACGAGCAGTACTTC.

The V gene is TRBV27, the J gene TRBJ2-1, with a tentative D call TRBD1 (5 bases). The CDR3 length is 15 residues. V lost 6 bases, J lost 1 base, and 13 bases lay in between. CDR1 MNHEY and CDR2 SMNVEV come from the germline V gene (reference sequence). The CDR3 DNA reads as TGTGCCAGCAGCCGACAGAGCACTTCCTACAATGAGCAGTTCTTC. This sequence encodes CASSRQSTSYNEQFF.

This chain joins TRBV6-4 and TRBJ1-2, with a tentative D call TRBD1 (6 bases). The CDR3 loop spans 14 amino acids. Trimming removed 6 bases at V and 4 bases at J, with 15 bases between. Germline lookup yields CDR1 MRHNA and CDR2 SNTAGT. CDR3 amino acids: CASSPSGTTYGYTF. The CDR3, as DNA: TGTGCCAGCAGCCCCTCGGGGACAACCTATGGCTACACCTTC.

The gene calls are TRBV11-2 and TRBJ2-7; D is ambiguous. Trimming pared 1 base from V and 7 bases from J, leaving 20 bases between. The germline gives CDR1 SGHAT, CDR2 FQNNGV. The CDR3 contains 16 residues. The CDR3, as DNA: TGTGCCAGCAGCTTAGGGTCCCCAGCCACGGCTACTGAGCAGTACTTC. It encodes CASSLGSPATATEQYF.

This chain joins TRBV9 and TRBJ1-2; possible D gene TRBD1, 5 bases. CDR1 and CDR2 (germline): SGDLS, YYNGEE. The V end lost 3 bases, the J end lost 8 bases, and 20 bases lay between the germline ends. The CDR3 spans 15 residues. The chain's CDR3 is CASSARGVLSGGYTF. The CDR3 DNA sequence: TGTGCCAGCAGCGCGAGAGGGGTGCTCTCAGGGGGCTACACCTTC.

The rearrangement links TRBV7-2 to TRBJ1-3; D gene ambiguous. V shed 5 bases and J shed 4 bases, with 15 bases lying between them. Germline CDR1 is SGHTA and CDR2 is FQGNSA. This CDR3 comprises 15 residues. CDR3 amino acids: CASSQQWGGGNTIYF. The CDR3, as DNA: TGTGCCAGCAGCCAACAGTGGGGAGGAGGAAACACCATATATTTT.

This clone was counted a few times. One end of the junction fails to match germline, which may point to a read error. The chain has TRBV7-7 and TRBJ1-6; D may be TRBD1 (5 bases). CDR3 length equals 16 residues. The germline V gene has CDR1 SSHAT and CDR2 FNYEAQ (reference sequence). The CDR3 here is CASSLGWGTQISPLHF. CDR3 nucleotides: TGTGCTAGCAGCTTAGGATGGGGCACCCAGATTTCGCCCCTCCACTTT.

The rearrangement links TRBV6-5 to TRBJ2-7, with 9 bases that match TRBD1. The germline CDR1 and CDR2 sequences are MNHEY and SVGAGI. J lost 6 bases, V lost 6 bases, and 12 bases had no gene match. The CDR3 contains 15 residues. The CDR3 DNA reads TGTGCCAGCAGGAGCCCAGGGACAGGGCCCCGCGAGCAGTACTTC. Protein product: CASRSPGTGPREQYF.

The chain links TRBV18 to TRBJ2-3; D may be TRBD1 (6 bases). The germline V gene encodes CDR1 KGHSH and CDR2 LQKENI. V was cut by 6 bases and J by 0 bases, with 10 bases left in between. CDR3 length: 14 amino acids. CDR3 protein: CASSTGQSTDTQYF. DNA for the CDR3: TGTGCCAGCTCCACCGGACAGAGCACAGATACGCAGTATTTT.

The V call is TRBV30, the J call TRBJ1-2; 11 nucleotides line up with TRBD1. The CDR3 runs to 15 residues. Germline CDR1 is GTSNPN and CDR2 is SVGIG (reference sequence). The J segment lost 7 bases and the V segment lost 1 base, leaving 8 bases of the junction unmatched. The CDR3 coding sequence is TGTGCCTGGAGTGGGACAGGGGGCGGAGGAGGTGGCTACACCTTC. Its translation: CAWSGTGGGGGGYTF. The variable domain in full, with the rest retrieved from reference TRBV30 and TRBJ1-2, is SQTIHQWPATLVQPVGSPLSLECTVEGTSNPNLYWYRQAAGRGLQLLFYSVGIGQISSEVPQNLSASRPQDRQFILSSKKLLLSDSGFYLCAWSGTGGGGGGYTFGSGTRLTVV.

The chain has TRBV30 and TRBJ1-5; possible D gene TRBD1, 5 bases. Trimming shortened V by 8 bases and J by 4 bases, and 18 bases separated the two germline ends. CDR1 GTSNPN and CDR2 SVGIG come from the germline V gene (reference sequence). The CDR3 is 14 residues long. This CDR3 is CALGGGLPNQPQHF. The DNA of the CDR3 is TGTGCCCTGGGGGGTGGTCTTCCTAATCAGCCCCAGCATTTT.

The chain combines TRBV30 with TRBJ1-3; 7 nucleotides agree with TRBD1. The CDR3 covers 13 residues. CDR1 GTSNPN and CDR2 SVGIG come from the germline V gene (reference sequence). V trimming: 5 bases; J trimming: 3 bases; junction bases outside the gene matches: 4. CDR3 sequence: CAWVPGGGNTIYF. The CDR3 nucleotides read TGTGCCTGGGTTCCAGGGGGTGGAAACACCATATATTTT.

The rearrangement links TRBV5-1 to TRBJ2-1, with a tentative D call TRBD2 (5 bases). V was pared by 1 base and J by 7 bases, with 12 bases between. CDR1 SGHRS and CDR2 YFSETQ come from the germline V gene. This CDR3 contains 14 residues. The CDR3 DNA sequence: TGCGCCAGCAGCTTGAGTGTCCGGGAAAATGAGCAGTTCTTC. This codes for CASSLSVRENEQFF.

The chain is built from TRBV6-5 and TRBJ1-2; D might be TRBD1 (5 bases). Looked up from germline, CDR1 is MNHEY and CDR2 is SVGAGI. The V gene lost 6 bases and the J gene lost 4 bases, with 18 bases spanning the gap. CDR3 length: 15 residues. The CDR3 region has the DNA TGTGCCAGCAGCCGGGGGGGTACGAGGAGCTATGGCTACACCTTC. This codes for CASSRGGTRSYGYTF.